This record concerns one TCR beta chain sequence. Its antigen is as yet unknown. This specimen belongs to a study of T cell responses to AZD1222 COVID-19 vaccine. This CDR3 has 12 amino acids. CDR1 is LNHDA, CDR2 SQIVND, per germline (reference sequence). The V gene end was trimmed by 6 bases and the J gene end by 13 bases; junction bases not matched to a gene: 4. Assay used: immunoSEQ multiplex PCR; TCRdb lists only in-frame clones, some missing. Among about 110,000 clones, about 90% were seen once, and the ten largest hold around 7.6%. Overall study findings and caveats: In all cases, repertoires were sampled only after the peak T cell response.

This chain uses TRBV19 with TRBJ1-6; 9 nucleotides align to TRBD1. The TCR originated in an adult who received the AZD1222 COVID-19 vaccine. Sequencing was performed on peripheral blood, taken 28 days after the second AZD1222 dose. This CDR3 reads CASRQGARPLHF. The DNA for the CDR3 is TGTGCCAGTAGACAGGGGGCTCGGCCCCTCCACTTT. The full variable domain, completed using reference TRBV19 and TRBJ1-6, is DGGITQSPKYLFRKEGQNVTLSCEQNLNHDAMYWYRQDPGQGLRLIYYSQIVNDFQKGDIAEGYSVSREKKESFPLTVTSAQKNPTAFYLCASRQGARPLHFGNGTRLTVT.